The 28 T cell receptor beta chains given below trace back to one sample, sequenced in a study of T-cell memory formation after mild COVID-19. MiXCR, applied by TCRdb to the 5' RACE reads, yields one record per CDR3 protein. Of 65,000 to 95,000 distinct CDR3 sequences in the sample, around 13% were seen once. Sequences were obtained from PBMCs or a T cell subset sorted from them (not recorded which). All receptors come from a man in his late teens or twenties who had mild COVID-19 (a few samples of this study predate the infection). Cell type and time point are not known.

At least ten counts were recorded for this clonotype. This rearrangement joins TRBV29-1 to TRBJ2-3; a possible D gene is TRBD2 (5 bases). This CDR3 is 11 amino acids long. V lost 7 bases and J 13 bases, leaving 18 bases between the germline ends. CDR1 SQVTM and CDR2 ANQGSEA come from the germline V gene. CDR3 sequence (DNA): TGCAGCGCCTCGGGGTACGACGATGAGTATTTT. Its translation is CSASGYDDEYF.

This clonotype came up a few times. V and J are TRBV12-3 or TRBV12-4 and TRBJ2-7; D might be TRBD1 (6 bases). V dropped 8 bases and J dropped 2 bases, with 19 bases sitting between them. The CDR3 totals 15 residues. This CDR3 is CASAQGNVWPYEQYV. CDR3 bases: TGTGCCAGCGCGCAGGGGAATGTGTGGCCCTACGAGCAGTACGTC.

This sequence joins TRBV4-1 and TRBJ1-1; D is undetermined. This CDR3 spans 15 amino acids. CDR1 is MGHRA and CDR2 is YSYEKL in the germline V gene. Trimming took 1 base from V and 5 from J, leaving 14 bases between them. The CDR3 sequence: CASSQVGSGRTEAFF. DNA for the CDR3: TGCGCCAGCAGCCAAGTGGGGTCGGGGAGGACTGAAGCTTTCTTT.

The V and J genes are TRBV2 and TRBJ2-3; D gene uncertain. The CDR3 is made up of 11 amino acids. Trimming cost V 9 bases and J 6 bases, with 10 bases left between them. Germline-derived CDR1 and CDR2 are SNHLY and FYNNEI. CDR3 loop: CASGVGDTQYF. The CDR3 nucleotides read TGTGCCAGTGGCGTGGGGGATACGCAGTATTTT.

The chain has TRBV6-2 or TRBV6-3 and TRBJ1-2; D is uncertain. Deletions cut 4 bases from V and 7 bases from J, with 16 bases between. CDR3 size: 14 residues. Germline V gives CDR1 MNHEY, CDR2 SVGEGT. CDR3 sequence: CASSFVNGVFGYTF. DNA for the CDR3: TGTGCCAGCAGTTTCGTGAATGGGGTATTTGGCTACACCTTC.

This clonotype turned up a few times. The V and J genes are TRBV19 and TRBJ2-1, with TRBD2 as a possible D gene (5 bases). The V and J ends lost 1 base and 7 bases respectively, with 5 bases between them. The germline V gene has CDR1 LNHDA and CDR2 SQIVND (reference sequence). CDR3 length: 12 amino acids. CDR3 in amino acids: CASSIAGNEQFF. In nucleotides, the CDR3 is TGTGCCAGTAGTATAGCGGGGAATGAGCAGTTCTTC.

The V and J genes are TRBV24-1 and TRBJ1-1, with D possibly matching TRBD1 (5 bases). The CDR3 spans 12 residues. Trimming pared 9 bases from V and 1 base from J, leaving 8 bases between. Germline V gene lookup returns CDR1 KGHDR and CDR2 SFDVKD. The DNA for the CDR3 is TGTGCCACCCCAAGGGGGAACACTGAAGCTTTCTTT. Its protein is CATPRGNTEAFF.

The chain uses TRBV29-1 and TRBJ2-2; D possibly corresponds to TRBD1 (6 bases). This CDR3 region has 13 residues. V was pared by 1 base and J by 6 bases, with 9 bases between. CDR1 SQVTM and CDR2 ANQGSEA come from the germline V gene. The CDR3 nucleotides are TGCAGCGTTGAAGGGGCAGGGGCCGGGGAGCTGTTTTTT. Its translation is CSVEGAGAGELFF.

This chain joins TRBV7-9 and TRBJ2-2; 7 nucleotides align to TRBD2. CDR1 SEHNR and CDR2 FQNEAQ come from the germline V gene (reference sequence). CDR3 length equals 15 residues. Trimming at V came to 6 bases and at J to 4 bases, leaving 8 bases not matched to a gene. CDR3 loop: CASRPPGTITGELFF. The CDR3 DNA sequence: TGTGCCAGCAGACCCCCCGGGACTATCACCGGGGAGCTGTTTTTT.

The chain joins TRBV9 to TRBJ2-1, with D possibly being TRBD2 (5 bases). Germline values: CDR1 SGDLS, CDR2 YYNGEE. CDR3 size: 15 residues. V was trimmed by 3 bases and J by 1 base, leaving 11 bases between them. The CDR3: CASSAPRGSYNEQFF. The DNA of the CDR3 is TGTGCCAGCAGCGCCCCCCGCGGGTCCTACAATGAGCAGTTCTTC.

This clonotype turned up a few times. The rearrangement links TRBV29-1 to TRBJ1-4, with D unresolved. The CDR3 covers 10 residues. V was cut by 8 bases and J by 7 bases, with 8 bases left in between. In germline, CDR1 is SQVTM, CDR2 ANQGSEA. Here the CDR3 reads CSLGPEKLFF. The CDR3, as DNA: TGCAGCTTAGGACCTGAAAAACTGTTTTTT.

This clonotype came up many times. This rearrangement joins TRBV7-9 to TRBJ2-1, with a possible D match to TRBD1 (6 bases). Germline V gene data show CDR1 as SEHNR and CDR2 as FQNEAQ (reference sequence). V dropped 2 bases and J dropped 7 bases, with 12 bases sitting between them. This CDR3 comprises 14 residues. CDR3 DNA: TGTGCCAGCAGCTTAAGTCAGGGGCAGAATGAGCAGTTCTTC. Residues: CASSLSQGQNEQFF. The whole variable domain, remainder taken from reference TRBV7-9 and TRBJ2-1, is DTGVSQNPRHKITKRGQNVTFRCDPISEHNRLYWYRQTLGQGPEFLTYFQNEAQLEKSRLLSDRFSAERPKGSFSTLEIQRTEQGDSAMYLCASSLSQGQNEQFFGPGTRLTVL.

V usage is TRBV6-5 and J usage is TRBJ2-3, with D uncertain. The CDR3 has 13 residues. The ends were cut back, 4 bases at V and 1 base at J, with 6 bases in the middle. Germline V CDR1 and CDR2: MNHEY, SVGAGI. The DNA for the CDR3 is TGTGCCAGCAGTTGGCCGGGCACAGATACGCAGTATTTT. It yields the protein CASSWPGTDTQYF.

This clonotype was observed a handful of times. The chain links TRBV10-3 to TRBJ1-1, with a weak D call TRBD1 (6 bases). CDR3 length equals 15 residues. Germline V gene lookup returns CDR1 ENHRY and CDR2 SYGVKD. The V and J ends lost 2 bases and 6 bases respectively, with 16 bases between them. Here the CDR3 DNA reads TGTGCCATCAGTGAGAGTTTGCAGGGGCCCGCTGAAGCTTTCTTT. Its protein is CAISESLQGPAEAFF.

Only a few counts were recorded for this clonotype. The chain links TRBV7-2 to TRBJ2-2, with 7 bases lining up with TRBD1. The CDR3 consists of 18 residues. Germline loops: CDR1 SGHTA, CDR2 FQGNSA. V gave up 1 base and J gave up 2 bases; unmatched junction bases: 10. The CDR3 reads CASSLVVSGTVNTGELFF. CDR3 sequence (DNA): TGTGCCAGCAGCTTAGTGGTCTCGGGGACAGTTAACACCGGGGAGCTGTTTTTT.

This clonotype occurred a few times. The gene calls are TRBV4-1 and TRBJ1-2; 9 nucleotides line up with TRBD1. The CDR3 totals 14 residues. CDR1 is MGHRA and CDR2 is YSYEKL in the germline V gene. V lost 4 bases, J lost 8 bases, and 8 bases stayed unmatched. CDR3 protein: CASSLPTGGSGYTF. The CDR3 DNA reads TGCGCCAGCAGCCTACCGACAGGGGGAAGCGGCTACACCTTC.

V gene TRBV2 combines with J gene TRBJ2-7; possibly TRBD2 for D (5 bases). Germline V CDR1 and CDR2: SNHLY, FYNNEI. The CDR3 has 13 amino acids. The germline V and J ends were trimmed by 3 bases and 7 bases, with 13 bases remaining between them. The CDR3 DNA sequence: TGTGCCAGCAGTGAGAGGGCCCCCCGGGAGCAGTACGTC. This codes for CASSERAPREQYV.

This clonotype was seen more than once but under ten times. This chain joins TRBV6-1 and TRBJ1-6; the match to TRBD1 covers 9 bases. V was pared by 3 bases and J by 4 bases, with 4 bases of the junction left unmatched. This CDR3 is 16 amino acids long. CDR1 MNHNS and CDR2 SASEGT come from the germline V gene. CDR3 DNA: TGTGCCAGCAGTGACCGGGACAGGGCGTATAATTCACCCCTCCACTTT. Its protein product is CASSDRDRAYNSPLHF.

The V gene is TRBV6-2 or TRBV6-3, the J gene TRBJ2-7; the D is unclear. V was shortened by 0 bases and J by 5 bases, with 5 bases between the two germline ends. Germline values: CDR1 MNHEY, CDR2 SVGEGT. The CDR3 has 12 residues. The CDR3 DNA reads TGTGCCAGCAGTTACTCGCTGGACGAGCAGTACGTC. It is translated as CASSYSLDEQYV.

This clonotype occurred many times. As DNA, the CDR3 is TGCAGTGCTAGAGACAGGGGGCGAGCTATAGATACGCAGTATTTT. The encoded protein is CSARDRGRAIDTQYF. The chain combines TRBV20-1 with TRBJ2-3, with 8 bases that match TRBD1. The CDR3 is made up of 15 amino acids. Per germline, CDR1 DFQATT and CDR2 SNEGSKA (reference sequence). Trimming removed 0 bases from V and 5 bases from J; junction bases left unmatched: 7.

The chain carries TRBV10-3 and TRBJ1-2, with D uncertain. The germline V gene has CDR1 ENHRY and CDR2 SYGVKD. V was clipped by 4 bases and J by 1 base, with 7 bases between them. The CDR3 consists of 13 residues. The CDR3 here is CAISGAGNYGYTF. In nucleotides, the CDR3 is TGTGCCATCAGTGGAGCCGGTAACTATGGCTACACCTTC.

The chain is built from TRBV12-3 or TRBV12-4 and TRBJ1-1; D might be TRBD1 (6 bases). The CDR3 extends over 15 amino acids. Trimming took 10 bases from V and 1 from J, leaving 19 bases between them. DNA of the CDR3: TGTGCCACGCGAACGGGGGGCCTAAAGAACACTGAAGCTTTCTTT. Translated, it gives CATRTGGLKNTEAFF.

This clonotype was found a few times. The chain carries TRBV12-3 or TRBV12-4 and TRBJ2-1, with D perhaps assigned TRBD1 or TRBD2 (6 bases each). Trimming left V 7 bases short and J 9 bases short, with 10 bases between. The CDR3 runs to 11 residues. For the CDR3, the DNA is TGTGCCAGCACGGGGGCCAGTGAGCAGTTCTTC. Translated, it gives CASTGASEQFF.

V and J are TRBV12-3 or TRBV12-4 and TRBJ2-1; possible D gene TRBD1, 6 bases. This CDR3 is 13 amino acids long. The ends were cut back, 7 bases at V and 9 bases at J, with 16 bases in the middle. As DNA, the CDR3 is TGTGCCAGCACCCAGGGGCTAGCCTCTGAGCAGTTCTTC. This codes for CASTQGLASEQFF.

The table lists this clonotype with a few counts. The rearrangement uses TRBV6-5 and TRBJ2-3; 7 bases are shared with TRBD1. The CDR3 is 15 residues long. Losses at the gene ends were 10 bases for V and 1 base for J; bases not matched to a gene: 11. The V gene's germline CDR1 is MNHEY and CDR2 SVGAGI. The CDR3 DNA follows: TGTGCCACTACCCCTCGAGGGGGCCGCACAGATACGCAGTATTTT. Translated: CATTPRGGRTDTQYF.

DNA of the CDR3: TGTGCAAGTCGCTCCACCTACTGCGGGACTCCTTACACCGGGGAGCTGTTTTTT. This codes for CASRSTYCGTPYTGELFF. The chain joins TRBV12-2 to TRBJ2-2; the table's D call, TRBD2, has no DNA check behind it. TRBV12-2 is designated a pseudogene. CDR3 length: 18 amino acids.

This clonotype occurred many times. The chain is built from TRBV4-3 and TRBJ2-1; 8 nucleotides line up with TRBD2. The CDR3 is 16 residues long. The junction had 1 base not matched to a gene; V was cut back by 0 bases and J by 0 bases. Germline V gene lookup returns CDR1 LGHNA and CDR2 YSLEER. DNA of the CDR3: TGCGCCAGCAGCCAAGATCTAGCGGGCTCCTACAATGAGCAGTTCTTC. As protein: CASSQDLAGSYNEQFF.

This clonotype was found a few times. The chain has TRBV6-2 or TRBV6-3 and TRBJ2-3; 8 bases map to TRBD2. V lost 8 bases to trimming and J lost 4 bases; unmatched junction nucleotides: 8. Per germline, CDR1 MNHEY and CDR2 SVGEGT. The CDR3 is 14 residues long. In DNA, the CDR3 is TGTGCCAGCTTGAACGGGGGGGAGGCAGATACGCAGTATTTT. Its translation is CASLNGGEADTQYF.